This T cell receptor beta chain was identified during a study of Graves' ophthalmopathy and Graves' hyperthyroidism. Overall study findings and caveats: The model forecast ophthalmopathy progression, reaching roughly 65% sensitivity and 72% to 75% specificity. Clonotypes were expanded in thyroid at above 0.001 frequency, and most also appeared in blood.

Amplification of the TCR beta CDR3 regions used RNA transcripts (as template). Second-round multiplex PCR came after first-round RT-PCR with HTBI primers. TCRdb re-called the multiplex PCR reads through MiXCR, storing one row per CDR3 protein. The sample holds hundreds of thousands of distinct CDR3 sequences, 22% seen once. The table lists this clonotype with many counts. Its specificity is not known. V lost 8 bases and J lost 4; bases outside the gene matches: 6. This CDR3 is built from 13 residues. Per the germline V gene, CDR1 is SGHTA and CDR2 is FQGNSA. Each diagnosis was determined on the basis of clinical symptoms, serum thyroxine, TRAb, thyroid ultrasound and orbital computed tomography.

Sequenced material: peripheral blood. V and J are TRBV7-2 and TRBJ2-5; TRBD2 matches at 8 bases. The receptor was isolated from a young woman with stable Graves' hyperthyroidism. Some clones in this sample may be carry-over from other donors' samples. CDR3 amino acids: CASQREYGETQYF. The CDR3 nucleotides read TGTGCCAGCCAGCGGGAGTACGGAGAGACCCAGTACTTC.